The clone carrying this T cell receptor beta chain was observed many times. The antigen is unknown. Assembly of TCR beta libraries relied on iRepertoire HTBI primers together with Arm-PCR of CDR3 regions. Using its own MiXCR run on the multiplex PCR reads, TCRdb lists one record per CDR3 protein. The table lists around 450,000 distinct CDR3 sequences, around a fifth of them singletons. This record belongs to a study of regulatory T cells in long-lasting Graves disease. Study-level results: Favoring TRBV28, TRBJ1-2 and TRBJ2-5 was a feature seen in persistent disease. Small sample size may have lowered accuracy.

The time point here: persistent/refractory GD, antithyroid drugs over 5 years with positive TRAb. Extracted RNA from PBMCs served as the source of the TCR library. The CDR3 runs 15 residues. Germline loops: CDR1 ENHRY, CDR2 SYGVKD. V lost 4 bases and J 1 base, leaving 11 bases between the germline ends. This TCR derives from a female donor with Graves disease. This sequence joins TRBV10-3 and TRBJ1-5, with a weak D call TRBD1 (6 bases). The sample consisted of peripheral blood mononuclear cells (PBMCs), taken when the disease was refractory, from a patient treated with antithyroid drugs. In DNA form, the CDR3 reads TGTGCCATCAGTGCACAGGGAGGCAGCAATCAGCCCCAGCATTTT. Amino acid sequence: CAISAQGGSNQPQHF.